A selection of T cell receptor beta chains follows, all from one sample in a study of Ad26.COV2.S vaccination and SARS-CoV-2 variants. Sequencing was performed with immunoSEQ multiplex PCR; in TCRdb, only in-frame clones are kept and a portion is missing. The sample has around 400,000 clones, roughly 90% seen once; the top ten hold 12%. Here the sequenced sample was peripheral blood, taken in a trial of Ad26.COV2.S vaccine versus placebo. The receptors shown here come from a person aged 18-60 years who received the Ad26.COV2.S COVID-19 vaccine or a placebo. Both conserved end residues are part of each CDR3. The D gene is left open where the match is weak. The size entry is marked missing in some rows and otherwise reads once, few, many or a size class.

>few|TRBV9|TRBJ1-1|-
TGTGCCAGCAGCGTAGAGGTGAACACTGAAGCTTTCTTT
CASSVEVNTEAFF
>-|TRBV2|TRBJ2-3|-
TGTGCCAACTCGCCGGACAGATCTTCAGATACGCAGTATTTT
CANSPDRSSDTQYF
>-|TRBV12-5|TRBJ2-3|TRBD1
TGTGCTAGTGGTTTGGCCGACAGGGGATTCACAGATACGCAGTATTTT
CASGLADRGFTDTQYF
>-|TRBV19|TRBJ1-2|TRBD1
TGTGCCAGTAGTTTTCCGGGACAGGGGATCAGTGGCTACACCTTC
CASSFPGQGISGYTF
>-|TRBV6-2/TRBV6-3|TRBJ2-2|TRBD1
TGTGCCAGCAGTTCTCCCGGGACAGGGACCGGGGAGCTGTTTTTT
CASSSPGTGTGELFF
>-|TRBV27|TRBJ2-7|TRBD2
TGTGCCAGCAGTTTACGGGGGGAAATCTACGAGCAGTACTTC
CASSLRGEIYEQYF
>once|TRBV7-3|TRBJ2-3|-
TGTGCCAGCAGCTTAAATCCGGGAGCTACAGATACGCAGTATTTT
CASSLNPGATDTQYF
>-|TRBV4-1|TRBJ1-5|TRBD1
TGCGCCAGCAGCAATATTCCAGGGGGCGCGGGCAATCAGCCCCAGCATTTT
CASSNIPGGAGNQPQHF
>-|TRBV10-3|TRBJ1-1|-
TGTGCCATCAGTGTGTCCGGGACCCCGAACACTGAAGCTTTCTTT
CAISVSGTPNTEAFF
>-|TRBV6-6|TRBJ2-3|TRBD2
TGTGCCAGCAGTCCACTTCGGACTAGCGGGAGGGCAGGCGATACGCAGTATTTT
CASSPLRTSGRAGDTQYF
>-|TRBV7-3|TRBJ2-1|TRBD1
TGTGCCAGCAGCTTAAGTCCCGGGACAGGGAACAATGAGCAGTTCTTC
CASSLSPGTGNNEQFF
>-|TRBV6-2/TRBV6-3|TRBJ1-5|-
TGTGCCAGCAGTTATACTATCAGAGGGAAATTATTCCAGCCCCAGCATTTT
CASSYTIRGKLFQPQHF
>-|TRBV27|TRBJ2-2|-
TGTGCCAGCAGTTTATTTGGCGGGTTTTTGACCGGGGAGCTGTTTTTT
CASSLFGGFLTGELFF
>-|TRBV11-2|TRBJ2-7|-
TGTGCCAGCAGCCTCCGGGGAGGCGGGGTCTCCTACGAGCAGTACTTC
CASSLRGGGVSYEQYF
>-|TRBV5-5|TRBJ1-4|-
TGTGCCAGCAGCTTGACCACGAATGAAAAACTGTTTTTT
CASSLTTNEKLFF
>few|TRBV6-5|TRBJ1-5|-
TGTGCCAGCAGTTACTCACAGTATAGCAATCAGCCCCAGCATTTT
CASSYSQYSNQPQHF
>-|TRBV29-1|TRBJ2-7|TRBD1
TGCAGCGTTGGACTTCTCACAGGGGGATACGAGCAGTACTTC
CSVGLLTGGYEQYF
>-|TRBV5-4|TRBJ2-1|-
TGTGCCAGCAGCTTGGTGGTGGTCCTAGCGAATGGCAATGAGCAGTTCTTC
CASSLVVVLANGNEQFF
>-|TRBV5-8|TRBJ2-1|TRBD2
TGTGCCAGCAGCTTCTTACTTGGACTAGCGGGAGGGTCCAATGAGCAGTTCTTC
CASSFLLGLAGGSNEQFF
>-|TRBV27|TRBJ2-7|TRBD2
TGTGCCAGCAGAGTAGCGGGAGGTCTCGCGGACGAGCAGTACTTC
CASRVAGGLADEQYF
>-|TRBV29-1|TRBJ1-3|-
TGCAGCGTTGTGGTCCAGGGATCTGGAAACACCATATATTTT
CSVVVQGSGNTIYF
>-|TRBV20-1|TRBJ2-7|-
TGCAGTGCTAGTCCCACTTCTGGCTACGAGCAGTACTTC
CSASPTSGYEQYF
>-|TRBV6-5|TRBJ2-1|TRBD1
TGTGCCAGCAGTTACGAACGACAGGGGCCACCTGAGCAGTTCTTC
CASSYERQGPPEQFF
>-|TRBV5-1|TRBJ2-7|-
TGCGCCAGCAGCCCACCCAGCGGATCTGAAGAGCAGTACTTC
CASSPPSGSEEQYF
>-|TRBV5-3|TRBJ2-1|TRBD2
TGTGCCAGAAGCTTCTTTGAGGGGACTACCAATGAGCAGTTCTTC
CARSFFEGTTNEQFF
>-|TRBV7-9|TRBJ2-3|-
TGTGCCAGCAGCTTAGCGGACAGCCAACCTAGCACAGATACGCAGTATTTT
CASSLADSQPSTDTQYF
>once|TRBV29-1|TRBJ1-2|TRBD1
TGCAGCGCCGGACAGGGTGACTATGGCTACACCTTC
CSAGQGDYGYTF
>-|TRBV24-1|TRBJ2-1|-
TGTGCCACCAGGGGTGAGGGGTTCCCTATAATGTTCTTC
CATRGEGFPIMFF
>-|TRBV7-3|TRBJ2-2|-
TGTGCCAGCAGCTTTCGTCTTCTAGGGACCGGGGAGCTGTTTTTT
CASSFRLLGTGELFF
>once|TRBV6-5|TRBJ1-2|-
TGTGCCAGCAGTAACAATGGCGCCTTATATGGCTACACCTTC
CASSNNGALYGYTF
>-|TRBV6-6|TRBJ1-5|-
TGTGCCAGCAGGGGCCAAGACGCAGCGGGCAATCAGCCCCAGCATTTT
CASRGQDAAGNQPQHF
>-|TRBV20-1|TRBJ1-5|TRBD1
TGCAGTGCTAGTATGACAGGGCTTCAGCCCCAGCATTTT
CSASMTGLQPQHF
>-|TRBV6-2/TRBV6-3|TRBJ1-5|-
TGTGCCAGCAGTAACCCCTTAGGTCGGGGCAATCAGCCCCAGCATTTT
CASSNPLGRGNQPQHF
>-|TRBV7-2|TRBJ1-3|-
TGTGCCAGCAGCCCACGGGAGGGAGGAACAATATATTTT
CASSPREGGTIYF
>-|TRBV6-6|TRBJ1-1|-
TGTGCCAGCAGTGCTAACAGGAACACTGAAGCTTTCTTT
CASSANRNTEAFF
>-|TRBV5-6|TRBJ2-5|-
TGTGCCAGCAGCTTGGTGTTGTCAGTAGCACAAGAGACCCAGTACTTC
CASSLVLSVAQETQYF
>-|TRBV27|TRBJ1-2|-
TGTGCCAGCAGAGGGGTTAACTATGGCTACACCTTC
CASRGVNYGYTF
>-|TRBV6-5|TRBJ2-1|TRBD1
TGTGCCAGCAGCCGCGGGACAGGGGGATACAATGAGCAGTTCTTC
CASSRGTGGYNEQFF
>-|TRBV28|TRBJ2-5|TRBD2
TGTGCCAGCGGGCTAGCGGGGGTGGGAGAGACCCAGTACTTC
CASGLAGVGETQYF
>-|TRBV28|TRBJ2-5|-
TGTGCCAGCAGTTTGTCGGTAGTGCAGCAAGAGACCCAGTACTTC
CASSLSVVQQETQYF
>-|TRBV18|TRBJ2-3|TRBD2
TGTGCCAGCTCACCCGAGAGGGCGGGAGGGCCCGACCGCACAGATACGCAGTATTTT
CASSPERAGGPDRTDTQYF
>-|TRBV28|TRBJ2-2|TRBD1
TGTGCCAGCAGTTCAGGACAGGGGGGCACCGGGGAGCTGTTTTTT
CASSSGQGGTGELFF
>-|TRBV19|TRBJ1-6|-
TGTGCCAGTCGTTTAGGCGACAGTCCCTTTTCACCCCTCCACTTT
CASRLGDSPFSPLHF
>once|TRBV4-3|TRBJ2-2|-
TGCGCCAGCAGCCAAGTGGTCGGGCCGAACACCGGGGAGCTGTTTTTT
CASSQVVGPNTGELFF
>-|TRBV2|TRBJ2-6|-
TGTGCCAGCATAGGAATCCCGGCTTTGTCTGGGGCCAACGTCCTGACTTTC
CASIGIPALSGANVLTF
>-|TRBV18|TRBJ1-1|-
TGTGCCAGCTCACCGACAGGCTGGAACACTGAAGCTTTCTTT
CASSPTGWNTEAFF
>-|TRBV7-2|TRBJ1-5|-
TGTGCCAGCAGCGCTACAGGAGGCAATCAGCCCCAGCATTTT
CASSATGGNQPQHF
>-|TRBV27|TRBJ2-7|-
TGTGCCAGCAGTTTCGGACTTTACTACGAGCAGTACTTC
CASSFGLYYEQYF
>-|TRBV6-6|TRBJ1-2|TRBD1
TGTGCCAGCAGTCTTACCCCTTCAGGGGGCCTCACTAACTATGGCTACACCTTC
CASSLTPSGGLTNYGYTF
>-|TRBV6-5|TRBJ1-2|-
TGTGCCAGCCAAGGGGGGCTAGACTATGGCTACACCTTC
CASQGGLDYGYTF
>-|TRBV7-9|TRBJ2-7|-
TGTGCCAGCAGCTTAACTAGCTCCTACGAGCAGTACTTC
CASSLTSSYEQYF
>once|TRBV18|TRBJ2-1|TRBD2
TGTGCCAGCTCCTCGACTAGCGGGAGGGCCAATGAGCAGTTCTTC
CASSSTSGRANEQFF